These T cell receptor beta chains were read from a single sample in a study of identical twins. TCRdb analysed the 5' RACE reads with MiXCR anew, one entry per CDR3 protein. The sample lists roughly 720,000 distinct CDR3 sequences; 15% to 20% were seen once. This same sample was also taken into another study, of T cells expressing NK-cell markers.

Sequencing input: PBMCs. The receptors come from a woman aged 18-30 years in good health. Both conserved end residues are part of each CDR3. The D gene is left open where the match is weak. A row's size may be missing; if present it is once, few, many or a size class.

CDR3aa,CDR3nt,j_gene,v_gene,abundance,d_gene
CASLRYGGAGTDTQYF,TGTGCCAGCTTACGATACGGGGGGGCCGGCACAGATACGCAGTATTTT,TRBJ2-3,TRBV5-5,few,TRBD2
CASSPLEGVELFF,TGTGCCAGCAGCCCCCTAGAGGGGGTGGAGCTGTTTTTT,TRBJ2-2,TRBV6-6,few,-
CASSRLEAEQYF,TGCGCCAGCAGCCGACTAGAAGCGGAACAGTACTTC,TRBJ2-7,TRBV5-1,-,-
CASSDGSNTEAFF,TGTGCCAGCTCTGACGGGTCGAACACTGAAGCTTTCTTT,TRBJ1-1,TRBV18,-,-
CASSLGSWLDTQYF,TGTGCCAGCAGTCTAGGGTCTTGGTTAGATACGCAGTATTTT,TRBJ2-3,TRBV12-3/TRBV12-4,-,-
CASSLRLINQPQHF,TGTGCCAGCAGTTTGCGACTCATTAATCAGCCCCAGCATTTT,TRBJ1-5,TRBV12-3/TRBV12-4,few,-
CASSVAGRYEKLFF,TGTGCCAGCAGCGTAGCCGGACGGTATGAAAAACTGTTTTTT,TRBJ1-4,TRBV9,few,-
CASGVDMNTEAFF,TGTGCCAGCGGAGTTGATATGAACACTGAAGCTTTCTTT,TRBJ1-1,TRBV6-4,-,-
CASGRVGWNEQFF,TGTGCCAGCGGACGGGTGGGGTGGAATGAGCAGTTCTTC,TRBJ2-1,TRBV7-9,-,-
CASSLFGTSLETQYF,TGTGCCAGCAGCCTATTCGGGACTAGCCTGGAGACCCAGTACTTC,TRBJ2-5,TRBV7-3,-,TRBD2
CASSLMSADTQYF,TGTGCCAGCAGCTTAATGTCTGCAGATACGCAGTATTTT,TRBJ2-3,TRBV7-2,many,-
CASSDSGHYEQYF,TGCGCCAGCAGTGATAGCGGACATTACGAGCAGTACTTC,TRBJ2-7,TRBV10-2,-,-
CASSLASGGAYNEQFF,TGTGCCAGCAGCTTAGCTAGCGGGGGGGCCTACAATGAGCAGTTCTTC,TRBJ2-1,TRBV7-2,-,TRBD2
CASSFFAGNPEAFF,TGCGCCAGCAGCTTCTTTGCAGGGAATCCTGAAGCTTTCTTT,TRBJ1-1,TRBV5-1,few,-
CASSLSPRGAGGQYF,TGTGCCAGCAGCTTATCCCCCCGGGGCGCGGGAGGGCAGTACTTC,TRBJ2-7,TRBV7-2,-,TRBD2
CASSIFSGGADTQYF,TGTGCCAGCAGCATATTTAGCGGGGGGGCTGATACGCAGTATTTT,TRBJ2-3,TRBV5-5,many,TRBD2
CAISDSSRTYEQYF,TGTGCCATCAGTGATTCGAGCCGGACCTACGAGCAGTACTTC,TRBJ2-7,TRBV10-3,-,-